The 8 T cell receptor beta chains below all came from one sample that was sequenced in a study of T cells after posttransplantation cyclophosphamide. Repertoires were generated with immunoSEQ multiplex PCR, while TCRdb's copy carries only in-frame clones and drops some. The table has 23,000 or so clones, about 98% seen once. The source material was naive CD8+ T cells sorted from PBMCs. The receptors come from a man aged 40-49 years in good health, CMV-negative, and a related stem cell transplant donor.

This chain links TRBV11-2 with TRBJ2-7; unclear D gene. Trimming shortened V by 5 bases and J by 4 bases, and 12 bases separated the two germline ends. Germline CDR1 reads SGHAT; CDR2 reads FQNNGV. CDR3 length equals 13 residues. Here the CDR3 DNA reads TGTGCCAGCAGCCTCGCCCGAGGTTACGAGCAGTACTTC. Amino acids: CASSLARGYEQYF.

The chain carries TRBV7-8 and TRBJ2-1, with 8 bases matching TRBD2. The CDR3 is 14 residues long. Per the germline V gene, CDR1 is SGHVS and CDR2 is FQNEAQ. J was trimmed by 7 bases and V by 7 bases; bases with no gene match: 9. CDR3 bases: TGTGCCAGCAACCCGGGAGGGTCGTTAAATGAGCAGTTCTTC. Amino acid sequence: CASNPGGSLNEQFF.

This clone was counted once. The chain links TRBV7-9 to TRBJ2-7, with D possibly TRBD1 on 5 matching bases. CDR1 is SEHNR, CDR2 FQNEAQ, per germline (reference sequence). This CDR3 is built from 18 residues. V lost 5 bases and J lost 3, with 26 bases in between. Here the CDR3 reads CASSPPISGQGPNYEQYF. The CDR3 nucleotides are TGTGCCAGCAGCCCTCCAATCTCCGGGCAGGGCCCTAACTACGAGCAGTACTTC. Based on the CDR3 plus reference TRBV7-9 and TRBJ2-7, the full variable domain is DTGVSQNPRHKITKRGQNVTFRCDPISEHNRLYWYRQTLGQGPEFLTYFQNEAQLEKSRLLSDRFSAERPKGSFSTLEIQRTEQGDSAMYLCASSPPISGQGPNYEQYFGPGTRLTVT.

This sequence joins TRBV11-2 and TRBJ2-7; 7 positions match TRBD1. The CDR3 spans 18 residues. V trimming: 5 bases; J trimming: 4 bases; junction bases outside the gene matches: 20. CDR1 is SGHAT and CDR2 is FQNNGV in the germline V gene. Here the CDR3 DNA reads TGTGCCAGCAGCCCGCGAAAAGGAACAGGGGCTAATTCTTACGAGCAGTACTTC. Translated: CASSPRKGTGANSYEQYF.

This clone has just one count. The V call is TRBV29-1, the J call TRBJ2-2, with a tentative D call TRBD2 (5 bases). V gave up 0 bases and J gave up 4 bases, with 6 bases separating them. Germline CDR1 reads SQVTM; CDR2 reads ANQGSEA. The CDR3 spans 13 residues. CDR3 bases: TGCAGCGTTGAAGAGGGAGTCACCGGGGAGCTGTTTTTT. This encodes CSVEEGVTGELFF.

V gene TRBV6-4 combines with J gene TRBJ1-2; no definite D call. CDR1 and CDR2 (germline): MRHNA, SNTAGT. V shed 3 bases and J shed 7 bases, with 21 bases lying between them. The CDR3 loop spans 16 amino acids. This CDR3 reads CASSEKRQLGMIGYTF. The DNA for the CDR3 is TGTGCCAGCAGTGAGAAACGTCAGCTCGGGATGATTGGCTACACCTTC.

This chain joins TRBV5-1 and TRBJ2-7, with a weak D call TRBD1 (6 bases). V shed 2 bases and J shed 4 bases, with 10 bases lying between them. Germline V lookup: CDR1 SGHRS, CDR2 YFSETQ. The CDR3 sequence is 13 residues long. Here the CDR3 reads CASSLQGRYEQYF. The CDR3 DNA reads TGCGCCAGCAGCTTACAGGGAAGATACGAGCAGTACTTC.

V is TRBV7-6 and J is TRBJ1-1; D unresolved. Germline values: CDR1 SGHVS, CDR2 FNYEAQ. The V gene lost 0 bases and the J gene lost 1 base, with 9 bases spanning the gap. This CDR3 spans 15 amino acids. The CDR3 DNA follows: TGTGCCAGCAGCTTAGCGCTAAACGGGAACACTGAAGCTTTCTTT. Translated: CASSLALNGNTEAFF. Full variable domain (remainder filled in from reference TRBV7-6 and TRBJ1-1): GAGVSQSPRYKVTKRGQDVALRCDPISGHVSLYWYRQALGQGPEFLTYFNYEAQQDKSGLPNDRFSAERPEGSISTLTIQRTEQRDSAMYRCASSLALNGNTEAFFGQGTRLTVV.